The source of this T cell receptor beta chain is a study of T cell responses to AZD1222 COVID-19 vaccine. Worth noting for this clone: Its antigen is as yet unknown.

There are 16 residues in the CDR3. CDR1 is WSHSY, CDR2 SAAADI, per germline. V shed 0 bases and J shed 0 bases, with 12 bases lying between them. Assay: immunoSEQ multiplex PCR; the TCRdb copy retains only in-frame clones and omits some. The sample includes tens of thousands of clones, 80% to 90% of them seen just once. Overall study findings and caveats: Among the donors, most were white British and more were female, and clonal diversity was possibly underestimated.

The clonotype originates from an adult in good health. The chain uses TRBV10-2 and TRBJ2-7; D might be TRBD2 (6 bases). The source was peripheral blood, collected on day 0 of AZD1222 vaccination. DNA for the CDR3: TGCGCCAGCAGTGAGTCCACAGCGGGCAGCTCCTACGAGCAGTACTTC. Protein product: CASSESTAGSSYEQYF.